This is a list of T cell receptor beta chains from one sample in a study of blood T cell repertoires in COVID-19. Some clones are missing from TCRdb's copy, which holds only in-frame ones; the method was immunoSEQ multiplex PCR. The sample includes about 82,000 clones, approximately 78% of them seen just once. The sequenced sample consisted of peripheral blood. All receptors come from a man aged 55 to 70 with COVID-19, enrolled during active disease. Both conserved end residues are part of each CDR3. A D gene is named only where the DNA matches it firmly. Size tells how often a clone was seen (once, few, many) or the class of an expanded clone, and some rows leave it out.

v_call: TRBV9
clone_size: few
j_call: TRBJ2-3
d_call: -
cdr3_nt: TGTGCCAGCAGTGGGACTGCCAATACGCAGTATTTT
cdr3_aa: CASSGTANTQYF

v_call: TRBV19
clone_size: -
j_call: TRBJ2-7
d_call: -
cdr3_nt: TGTGCCAGTAGTCGGGGCGGGAACACCGGCCACGAGCAGTACTTC
cdr3_aa: CASSRGGNTGHEQYF

v_call: TRBV6-4
clone_size: -
j_call: TRBJ2-7
d_call: TRBD2
cdr3_nt: TGTGCCAGCAGGGCCGCCGGGACTAGCGGAAACTACGAGCAGTACTTC
cdr3_aa: CASRAAGTSGNYEQYF

v_call: TRBV18
clone_size: -
j_call: TRBJ2-3
d_call: TRBD2
cdr3_nt: TGTGCCAGCTCACCGATCACTAGCGGGGGAGGCTCTAGCACAGATACGCAGTATTTT
cdr3_aa: CASSPITSGGGSSTDTQYF

v_call: TRBV7-2
clone_size: -
j_call: TRBJ2-7
d_call: TRBD2
cdr3_nt: TGTGCCAGCAGCTGGCGTCAGGCGGGAGGGCCCTACGAGCAGTACTTC
cdr3_aa: CASSWRQAGGPYEQYF

v_call: TRBV6-4
clone_size: -
j_call: TRBJ1-2
d_call: -
cdr3_nt: TGTGCCAGCAGTGACACCTACAGGGCCTATGGCTACACCTTC
cdr3_aa: CASSDTYRAYGYTF

v_call: TRBV7-6
clone_size: -
j_call: TRBJ2-1
d_call: TRBD2
cdr3_nt: TGTGCCAGCAGCTTAGTGGTACAGCGGGGACCTTACAATGAGCAGTTCTTC
cdr3_aa: CASSLVVQRGPYNEQFF

v_call: TRBV9
clone_size: -
j_call: TRBJ1-2
d_call: TRBD1
cdr3_nt: TGTGCCAGCAGCCCCCGGACAGGGGCGAACTATGGCTACACCTTC
cdr3_aa: CASSPRTGANYGYTF

v_call: TRBV18
clone_size: -
j_call: TRBJ1-4
d_call: TRBD1
cdr3_nt: TGTGCCAGCTCATCAGGACAGGCCCCTGCAACTAATGAAAAACTGTTTTTT
cdr3_aa: CASSSGQAPATNEKLFF

v_call: TRBV6-2/TRBV6-3
clone_size: once
j_call: TRBJ2-7
d_call: -
cdr3_nt: TGTGCCAGCAGTGTAGACTCATCAGGGACCTACGAGCAGTACTTC
cdr3_aa: CASSVDSSGTYEQYF

v_call: TRBV2
clone_size: -
j_call: TRBJ2-5
d_call: -
cdr3_nt: TGTGCCAGCAGTGAATCCGCCGGGACCCAGTACTTC
cdr3_aa: CASSESAGTQYF

v_call: TRBV18
clone_size: -
j_call: TRBJ2-5
d_call: TRBD2
cdr3_nt: TGTGCCAGCTCACCCCCCGGACTAGCGGAACAAGAGACCCAGTACTTC
cdr3_aa: CASSPPGLAEQETQYF

v_call: TRBV25-1
clone_size: -
j_call: TRBJ1-3
d_call: TRBD1
cdr3_nt: TGTGCCAGCAGTGAAATCGAACGGGACAGGGGGAGAAACACCATATATTTT
cdr3_aa: CASSEIERDRGRNTIYF

v_call: TRBV27
clone_size: -
j_call: TRBJ2-7
d_call: TRBD2
cdr3_nt: TGTGCCAGCAGTCCCTTAGCGGGAGGCAAACATTACGAGCAGTACTTC
cdr3_aa: CASSPLAGGKHYEQYF